This paragraph covers one TCR beta chain sequence. Its antigen is unknown. No much larger clone exists at a distance of one base, and base qualities are not known. The germline V gene supplies CDR1 SGDLS and CDR2 YYNGEE. V loses 3 bases at its end and J loses 2 bases; junction bases beyond the gene matches: 1. The CDR3 numbers 13 residues from cysteine through phenylalanine. CDR3 DNA is the only sequence kept; it has 39 bases, read in frame from the first base. This entry is derived from a study of T cell changes during pregnancy in multiple sclerosis (dated by TCRdb to the late 2010s). Looking at the study overall: Changes in the T cell repertoire over the course of pregnancy were examined in this study in women with multiple sclerosis.

Library creation used the immunoSEQ multiplex PCR assay. In its TCRdb copy, this immuneACCESS table keeps in-frame sequences only and misses some clones. Where compared with another copy, unresolved V genes explain less than half of these, and the others have no known cause. For this sample there are more than 30,000 clones; roughly 90% appear just once. Over 5% of the sample is held by the ten biggest clonotypes. Sequencing used CD8+ T cells from peripheral blood mononuclear cells, obtained in the second trimester of pregnancy. The sequence was obtained from a female donor with multiple sclerosis, enrolled in a pregnancy study. The rearrangement combines TRBV9 with TRBJ2-5, with 7 bases in between that match TRBD2. The bases are TGTGCCAGCAGCGCGGGACTACAAGAGACCCAGTACTTC. Its protein reads: CASSAGLQETQYF.